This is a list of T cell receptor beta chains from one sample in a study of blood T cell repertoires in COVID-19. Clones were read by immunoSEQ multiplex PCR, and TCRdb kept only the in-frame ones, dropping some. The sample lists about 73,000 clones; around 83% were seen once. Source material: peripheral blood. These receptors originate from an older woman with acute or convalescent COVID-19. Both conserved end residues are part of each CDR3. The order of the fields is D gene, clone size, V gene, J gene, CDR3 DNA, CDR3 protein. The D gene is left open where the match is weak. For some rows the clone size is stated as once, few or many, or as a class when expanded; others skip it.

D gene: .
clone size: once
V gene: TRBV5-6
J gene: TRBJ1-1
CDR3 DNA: TGTGCCAGCAGCTTTGGGAGGGATGAAGCTTTCTTT
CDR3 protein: CASSFGRDEAFF

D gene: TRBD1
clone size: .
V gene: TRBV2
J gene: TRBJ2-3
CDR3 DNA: TGTGCCACCCTTAGGGGGCTGGGAGATACGCAGTATTTT
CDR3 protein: CATLRGLGDTQYF

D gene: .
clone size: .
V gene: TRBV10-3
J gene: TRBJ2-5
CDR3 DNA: TGTGCCATCAGTGATCCCCTACAAGAGACCCAGTACTTC
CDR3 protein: CAISDPLQETQYF

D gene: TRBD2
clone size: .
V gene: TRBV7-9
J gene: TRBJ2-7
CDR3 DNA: TGTGCCAGCAGCGTGAGCGGGGGGACCCCTCGCGAGCAGTACTTC
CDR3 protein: CASSVSGGTPREQYF

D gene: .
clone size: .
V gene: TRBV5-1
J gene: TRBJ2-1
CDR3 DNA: TGCGCCAGCAGCTTGGGGGGTCAGCGGCACTACAATGAGCAGTTCTTC
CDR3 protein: CASSLGGQRHYNEQFF

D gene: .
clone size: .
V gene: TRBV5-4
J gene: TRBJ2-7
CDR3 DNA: TGTGCCAGCAGCTTACCTCAGGTGGACTACGAGCAGTACTTC
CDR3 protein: CASSLPQVDYEQYF

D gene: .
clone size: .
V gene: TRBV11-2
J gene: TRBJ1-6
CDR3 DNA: TGTGCCAGCAGCTTAGATTCAGGGGCAAGATCACCCCTCCACTTT
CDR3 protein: CASSLDSGARSPLHF

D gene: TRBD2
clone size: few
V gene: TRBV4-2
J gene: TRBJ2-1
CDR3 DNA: TGTGCCAGCAGCTCCACCGGGACTATCAATGAGCAGTTCTTC
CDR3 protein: CASSSTGTINEQFF

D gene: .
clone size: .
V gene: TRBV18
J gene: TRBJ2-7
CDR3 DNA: TGTGCCAGCTCTTCCCCCGGACAAGCGTACGAGCAGTACTTC
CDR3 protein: CASSSPGQAYEQYF

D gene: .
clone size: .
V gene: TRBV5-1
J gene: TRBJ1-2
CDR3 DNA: TGCGCCAGCAGCGCGGACAGCACTAACTATGGCTACACCTTC
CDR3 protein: CASSADSTNYGYTF

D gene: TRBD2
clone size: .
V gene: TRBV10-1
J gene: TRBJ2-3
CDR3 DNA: TGCGCCAGCAGTGAGGTTGCTGGGAGGGGAGATACGCAGTATTTT
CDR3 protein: CASSEVAGRGDTQYF

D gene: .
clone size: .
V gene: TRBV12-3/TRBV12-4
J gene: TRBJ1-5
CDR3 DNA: TGTGCCAGCAGTTTCCCCTACCAGCCCCAGCATTTT
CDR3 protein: CASSFPYQPQHF

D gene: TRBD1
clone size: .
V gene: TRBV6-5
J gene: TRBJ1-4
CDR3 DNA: TGTGCCAGCAGTTACTCGAAGGGACAGCGAAATGAAAAACTGTTTTTT
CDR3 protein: CASSYSKGQRNEKLFF

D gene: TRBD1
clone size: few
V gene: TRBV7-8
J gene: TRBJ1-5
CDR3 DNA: TGTGCCAGCAGCTTAGTAGGGACAGGGGGCAATCAGCCCCAGCATTTT
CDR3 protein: CASSLVGTGGNQPQHF

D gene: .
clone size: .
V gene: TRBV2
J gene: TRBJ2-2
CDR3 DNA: TGTGCCGGGGGGGCGGCAGGCCCGAACACCGGGGAGCTGTTTTTT
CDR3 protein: CAGGAAGPNTGELFF

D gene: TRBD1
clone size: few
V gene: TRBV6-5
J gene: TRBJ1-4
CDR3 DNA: TGTGCCAGCAGTCCCGGGACAGGGGTTAATGAAAAACTGTTTTTT
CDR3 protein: CASSPGTGVNEKLFF

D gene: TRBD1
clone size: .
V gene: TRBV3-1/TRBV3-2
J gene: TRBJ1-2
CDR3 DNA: TGTGCCAGCAGCCAATCCGGGACAGGGGATAGTGGCTACACCTTC
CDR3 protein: CASSQSGTGDSGYTF

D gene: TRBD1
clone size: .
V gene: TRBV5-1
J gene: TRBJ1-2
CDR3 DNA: TGCGCCACTCGGACAGGTGGAAACTATGGCTACACCTTC
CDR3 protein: CATRTGGNYGYTF

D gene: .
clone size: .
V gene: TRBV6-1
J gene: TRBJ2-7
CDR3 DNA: TGTGCCAGCAGTGAAAATCTGGGGCCCCCCTACGAGCAGTACTTC
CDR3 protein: CASSENLGPPYEQYF

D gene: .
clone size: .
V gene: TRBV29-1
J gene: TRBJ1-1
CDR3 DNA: TGCAGCGTTGAAGTGAGGGACAAAAATTTGAACACTGAAGCTTTCTTT
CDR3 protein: CSVEVRDKNLNTEAFF

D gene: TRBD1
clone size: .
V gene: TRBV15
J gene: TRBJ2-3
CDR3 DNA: TGTGCCACCAGCCAGGACAGGGATGACACAGATACGCAGTATTTT
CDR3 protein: CATSQDRDDTDTQYF

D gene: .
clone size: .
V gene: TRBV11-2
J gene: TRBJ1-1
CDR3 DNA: TGTGCCAGCGAATCTTTTACAATCAGGGGCTTACCTGAAGCTTTCTTT
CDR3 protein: CASESFTIRGLPEAFF

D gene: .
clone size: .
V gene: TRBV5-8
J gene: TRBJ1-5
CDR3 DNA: TGTGCCAGCACCCTACCCGGACAGCCGAACCAGCCCCAGCATTTT
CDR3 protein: CASTLPGQPNQPQHF

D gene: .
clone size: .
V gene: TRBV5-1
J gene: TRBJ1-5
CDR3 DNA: TGCGCCAGCAGCTTAGAGGGGGATAGCAATCAGCCCCAGCATTTT
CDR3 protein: CASSLEGDSNQPQHF

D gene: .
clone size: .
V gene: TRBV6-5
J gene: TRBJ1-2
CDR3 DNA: TGTGCCAGCAGACCCTACCGGGGACACCACTATGGCTACACCTTC
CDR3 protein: CASRPYRGHHYGYTF

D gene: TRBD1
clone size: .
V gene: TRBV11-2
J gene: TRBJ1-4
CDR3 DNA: TGTGCCAGCAGCCTGGGACAGTCTACAACTAATGAAAAACTGTTTTTT
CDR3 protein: CASSLGQSTTNEKLFF

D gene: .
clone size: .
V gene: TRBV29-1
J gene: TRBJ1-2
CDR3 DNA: TGCAGCGCACAGGACACGGTCTATGGCTACACCTTC
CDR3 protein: CSAQDTVYGYTF

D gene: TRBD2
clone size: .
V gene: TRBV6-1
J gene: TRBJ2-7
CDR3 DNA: TGTGCCAGCAGTGTCCGTGCTAGCGGGGGCCCTTCCGAGCAGTACTTC
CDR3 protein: CASSVRASGGPSEQYF

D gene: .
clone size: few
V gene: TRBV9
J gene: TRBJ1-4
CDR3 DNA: TGTGCCAGCAGCGGGGGGGACGTACTTAATGAAAAACTGTTTTTT
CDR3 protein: CASSGGDVLNEKLFF

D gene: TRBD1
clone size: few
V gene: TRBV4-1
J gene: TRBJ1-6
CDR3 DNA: TGCGCCAGCAGCCCCCAAACAGGGGTCTATAATTCACCCCTCCACTTT
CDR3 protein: CASSPQTGVYNSPLHF

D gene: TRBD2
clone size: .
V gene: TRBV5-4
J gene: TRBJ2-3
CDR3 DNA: TGTGCCAGCAGCCTCGGACTAGCGGGCACAGATACGCAGTATTTT
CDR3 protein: CASSLGLAGTDTQYF

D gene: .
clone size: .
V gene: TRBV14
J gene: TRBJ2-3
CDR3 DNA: TGTGCCAGCAGCCAAGAAGGGACTTTGGGCACAGATACGCAGTATTTT
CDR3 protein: CASSQEGTLGTDTQYF

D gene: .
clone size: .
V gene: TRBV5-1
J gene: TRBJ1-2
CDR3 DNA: TGCGCCAGCAGCTTGGGGTACGGTGGCTATGGCTACACCTTC
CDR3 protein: CASSLGYGGYGYTF

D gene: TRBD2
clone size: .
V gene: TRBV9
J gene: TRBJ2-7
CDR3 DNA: TGTGCCAGCAGCTTGCTTGGGGGGGGCTCCTACGAGCAGTACTTC
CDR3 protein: CASSLLGGGSYEQYF

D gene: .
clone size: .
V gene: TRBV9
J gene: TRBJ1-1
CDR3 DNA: TGTGCCAGCAGCGTAGAAAGGGGCAGGGCTTTCTTT
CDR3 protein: CASSVERGRAFF

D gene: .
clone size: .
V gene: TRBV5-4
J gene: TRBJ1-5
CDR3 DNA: TGTGCCAGCAGTGTGGGAGGATATAGCAATCAGCCCCAGCATTTT
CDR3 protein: CASSVGGYSNQPQHF

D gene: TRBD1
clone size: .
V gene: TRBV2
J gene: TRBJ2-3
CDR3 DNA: TGTGCCAGCAAACGAGTAGGGCGACAGGGGATGATCGGGGACACAGATACGCAGTATTTT
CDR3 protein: CASKRVGRQGMIGDTDTQYF

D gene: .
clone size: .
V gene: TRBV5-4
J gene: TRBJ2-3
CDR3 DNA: TGTGCCAGCAGCTTGGACAGGCCCAGCACAGATACGCAGTATTTT
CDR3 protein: CASSLDRPSTDTQYF

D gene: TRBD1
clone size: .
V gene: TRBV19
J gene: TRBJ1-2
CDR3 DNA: TGTGCCAGTACCATCGGGACAGGGGGCGTTGGCTACACCTTC
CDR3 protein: CASTIGTGGVGYTF

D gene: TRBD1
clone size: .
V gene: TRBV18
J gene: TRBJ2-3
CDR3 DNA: TGTGCCACCAAGGGGGACAGGAGTACAGATACGCAGTATTTT
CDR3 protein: CATKGDRSTDTQYF

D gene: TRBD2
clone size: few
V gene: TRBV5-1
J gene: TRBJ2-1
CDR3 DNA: TGCGCCAGCAGCTTGGAACTAGCGGGGGGGTCTGTTGAGCAGTTCTTC
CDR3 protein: CASSLELAGGSVEQFF

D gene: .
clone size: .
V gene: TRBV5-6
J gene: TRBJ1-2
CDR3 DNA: TGTGCCAGCAGCTCACAGGGCCCCGGAGACTATGGCTACACCTTC
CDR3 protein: CASSSQGPGDYGYTF

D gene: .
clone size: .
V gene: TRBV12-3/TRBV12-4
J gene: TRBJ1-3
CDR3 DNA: TGTGCCAGCAGTTCCGGAGCTGGAAACACCATATATTTT
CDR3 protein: CASSSGAGNTIYF

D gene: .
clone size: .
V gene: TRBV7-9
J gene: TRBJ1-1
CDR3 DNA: TGTGCCAGCAGCCCCTGGGAGGTACACACTGAAGCTTTCTTT
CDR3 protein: CASSPWEVHTEAFF

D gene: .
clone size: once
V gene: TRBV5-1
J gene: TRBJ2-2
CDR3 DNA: TGCGCCAGCAGCGTGGACCCCCAGGGGAACGGGGAGCTGTTTTTT
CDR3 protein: CASSVDPQGNGELFF

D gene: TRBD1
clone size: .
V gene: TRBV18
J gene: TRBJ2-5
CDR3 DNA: TGTGCCAGCTCACCCCGCCAGGGGGAAGAGACCCAGTACTTC
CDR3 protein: CASSPRQGEETQYF

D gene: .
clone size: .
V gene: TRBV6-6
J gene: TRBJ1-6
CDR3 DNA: TGTGCCAGCAGTTATAAAGGGGGGGATTCACCCCTCCACTTT
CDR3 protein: CASSYKGGDSPLHF

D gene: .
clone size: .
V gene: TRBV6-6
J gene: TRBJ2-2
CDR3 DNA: TGTGCCAGCAGTTACTCGGGTGAGGCCGGGGAGCTGTTTTTT
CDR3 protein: CASSYSGEAGELFF